The 23 T cell receptor beta chains below were found in one sample sequenced in a study of shared clonotypes between healthy human individuals. Data came from immunoSEQ multiplex PCR; TCRdb stores just in-frame clones and leaves some out. Among about 470,000 clones, 79% were seen once, and the ten largest hold roughly 13%. The sequencing sample was made of PBMCs. Receptors originate from a woman between 35 and 50 years old in good health. Some clones in this sample may be carry-over from other donors' samples.

The J gene is TRBJ1-3, the V gene TRBV5-1, with 7 bases matching TRBD1. The CDR3 length is 16 residues. Trimming removed 4 bases from V and 1 base from J; junction bases left unmatched: 8. CDR1 and CDR2 from the germline V gene are SGHRS and YFSETQ. This CDR3 reads CASSIQGVGSGNTIYF. For the CDR3, the DNA is TGCGCCAGCAGCATCCAGGGGGTTGGATCTGGAAACACCATATATTTT.

V and J are TRBV27 and TRBJ2-3, with D possibly matching TRBD2 (5 bases). The CDR3 covers 13 residues. V was cut by 3 bases and J by 7 bases, with 11 bases left in between. Germline loops: CDR1 MNHEY, CDR2 SMNVEV (reference sequence). CDR3: CASSFLAENTQYF. The CDR3 DNA is TGTGCCAGCAGTTTTCTAGCTGAAAATACGCAGTATTTT.

The chain couples TRBV5-1 to TRBJ2-7; TRBD1 is a possible D gene (5 bases). Germline V gene data show CDR1 as SGHRS and CDR2 as YFSETQ. V lost 2 bases and J 4 bases, leaving 19 bases between the germline ends. CDR3 size: 16 residues. CDR3 nucleotide sequence: TGCGCCAGCAGCTTAGGGGTTGTTGCTGCCGGTTACGAGCAGTACTTC. Its translation is CASSLGVVAAGYEQYF.

V is TRBV4-1 and J is TRBJ1-4; 8 nucleotides line up with TRBD1. CDR1 and CDR2 from the germline V gene are MGHRA and YSYEKL. V gave up 7 bases and J gave up 8 bases; unmatched junction bases: 12. The CDR3 spans 15 residues. This chain's CDR3 is CASTRRGDRREKLFF. CDR3 in DNA: TGCGCCAGCACCCGGAGGGGGGACAGGAGGGAAAAACTGTTTTTT.

This chain uses TRBV4-1 with TRBJ2-1; maybe TRBD1 (6 bases). Deletions cut 4 bases from V and 0 bases from J, with 16 bases between. The CDR3 length is 17 residues. Germline V lookup: CDR1 MGHRA, CDR2 YSYEKL. The CDR3 region is CASSPGWTASSYNEQFF. CDR3 coding DNA: TGCGCCAGCAGCCCAGGCTGGACAGCGAGCTCCTACAATGAGCAGTTCTTC.

CDR3 DNA: TGTGCCAGTAGTGCCCGGGACAGAGAAACTTACGAGCAGTACTTC. It yields the protein CASSARDRETYEQYF. The chain couples TRBV19 to TRBJ2-7, with TRBD1 identical over 7 bases. The trim removed 5 bases at V and 4 bases at J, leaving 11 bases unmatched. The CDR3 sequence is 15 residues long. Germline-derived CDR1 and CDR2 are LNHDA and SQIVND (reference sequence).

The chain employs TRBV7-9 and TRBJ2-7, with D possibly being TRBD2 (6 bases). The CDR3 covers 18 residues. The germline gives CDR1 SEHNR, CDR2 FQNEAQ (reference sequence). V was trimmed by 2 bases and J by 2 bases, leaving 22 bases between them. CDR3 coding DNA: TGTGCCAGCAGCTTAAGATTCGGAGGGGACGGGAAAGCCTACGAGCAGTACTTC. Translating gives CASSLRFGGDGKAYEQYF.

This rearrangement joins TRBV28 to TRBJ2-5; TRBD2 aligns across 10 bases. CDR3 length: 14 residues. Trimming cost V 6 bases and J 1 base; bases outside gene matches: 2. Germline lookup yields CDR1 MDHEN and CDR2 SYDVKM. CDR3 in DNA: TGTGCCAGCAGGCTAGCGGGAGTCCAAGAGACCCAGTACTTC. Amino acid sequence: CASRLAGVQETQYF.

The genes are TRBV25-1 and TRBJ2-1; D gene uncertain. The V gene's germline CDR1 is MGHDK and CDR2 SYGVNS. V lost 5 bases and J lost 0, with 8 bases in between. The CDR3 loop spans 14 amino acids. The CDR3 DNA reads as TGTGCCAGCAGTCAATCGAGCTCCTACAATGAGCAGTTCTTC. Translated, it gives CASSQSSSYNEQFF.

The chain recombines TRBV6-1 with TRBJ1-4, with D possibly matching TRBD1 (6 bases). CDR3 size: 14 residues. Germline V gene data show CDR1 as MNHNS and CDR2 as SASEGT. V gave up 6 bases and J gave up 2 bases, with 10 bases separating them. The CDR3 region has the DNA TGTGCCAGCAGATCGAGGGGGACTAATGAAAAACTGTTTTTT. The encoded protein is CASRSRGTNEKLFF.

The V gene is TRBV6-1, the J gene TRBJ2-7, with D unclear. The CDR3 is 13 amino acids. The germline V gene has CDR1 MNHNS and CDR2 SASEGT. Trimming cost V 6 bases and J 5 bases, with 14 bases left between them. CDR3 sequence reads: CASSAVGWDEQYF. Here the CDR3 DNA reads TGTGCCAGCAGCGCCGTGGGGTGGGACGAGCAGTACTTC.

J is TRBJ2-1 and V is TRBV7-9; possible D gene TRBD2, 5 bases. V was trimmed by 1 base and J by 2 bases, leaving 9 bases between them. The CDR3 is made up of 15 amino acids. CDR1 SEHNR and CDR2 FQNEAQ come from the germline V gene (reference sequence). For the CDR3, the DNA is TGTGCCAGCAGCTTAGACCGGGAAACCTACAATGAGCAGTTCTTC. The encoded protein is CASSLDRETYNEQFF.

The chain recombines TRBV6-6 with TRBJ1-5, with 10 bases aligning to TRBD1. The germline V gene has CDR1 MNHNY and CDR2 SVGAGI (reference sequence). This CDR3 is 15 amino acids long. J gave up 5 bases and V 4 bases, and 5 bases lay outside the gene matches. As DNA, the CDR3 is TGTGCCAGCAGTTTTACGGGACAGGGGTATCAGCCCCAGCATTTT. Translation gives CASSFTGQGYQPQHF.

The V call is TRBV10-2, the J call TRBJ2-7; D gene ambiguous. This CDR3 is 11 amino acids long. Trimming shortened V by 10 bases and J by 2 bases, and 9 bases separated the two germline ends. Germline V gene lookup returns CDR1 WSHSY and CDR2 SAAADI. In nucleotides, the CDR3 is TGCGCCACCAATACAGCCTACGAGCAGTACTTC. This codes for CATNTAYEQYF.

This clone was counted a single time. The chain uses TRBV6-5 and TRBJ1-2; D is unresolved. The V and J ends lost 5 bases and 7 bases respectively, with 17 bases between them. This CDR3 has 14 amino acids. CDR1 is MNHEY and CDR2 is SVGAGI in the germline V gene. The CDR3 sequence: CASSTRTDLSGYTF. CDR3 nucleotides: TGTGCCAGCAGTACCCGGACGGACCTCTCTGGCTACACCTTC.

This clone turned up a few times. The rearrangement uses TRBV18 and TRBJ1-5; 7 bases are shared with TRBD1. Losses at the gene ends were 6 bases for V and 7 bases for J; bases not matched to a gene: 6. The V gene's germline CDR1 is KGHSH and CDR2 LQKENI. The CDR3 loop spans 13 amino acids. The CDR3 DNA follows: TGTGCCAGCTCGCCTGACAGGGCCCAGCCCCAGCATTTT. Encoded protein: CASSPDRAQPQHF.

This chain connects TRBV19 to TRBJ1-5; no clear D gene. V dropped 2 bases and J dropped 2 bases, with 10 bases sitting between them. Looked up from germline, CDR1 is LNHDA and CDR2 is SQIVND (reference sequence). The CDR3 has 15 residues. CDR3 protein: CASSILPEGNQPQHF. Here the CDR3 DNA reads TGTGCCAGTAGTATACTCCCCGAGGGCAATCAGCCCCAGCATTTT. The full variable domain, its missing parts supplied by reference TRBV19 and TRBJ1-5, is DGGITQSPKYLFRKEGQNVTLSCEQNLNHDAMYWYRQDPGQGLRLIYYSQIVNDFQKGDIAEGYSVSREKKESFPLTVTSAQKNPTAFYLCASSILPEGNQPQHFGDGTRLSIL.

This chain joins TRBV2 and TRBJ2-5; a possible D gene is TRBD1 (5 bases). The CDR3 runs to 13 residues. V shed 8 bases and J shed 1 base, with 11 bases lying between them. The germline CDR1 and CDR2 sequences are SNHLY and FYNNEI. The CDR3 bases are TGTGCCAGCTCCAGGGCCCGCCAAGAGACCCAGTACTTC. Residues: CASSRARQETQYF.

The chain combines TRBV15 with TRBJ1-3; the D is unclear. Germline CDR1 and CDR2: LNHNV and YYDKDF (reference sequence). This CDR3 has 14 amino acids. Trimming stripped 2 bases from V and 1 base from J, with 6 bases between. CDR3 protein: CATSRYESGNTIYF. CDR3 coding DNA: TGTGCCACCAGCAGATACGAATCTGGAAACACCATATATTTT.

This chain connects TRBV30 to TRBJ2-3, with 7 bases matching TRBD2. V dropped 5 bases and J dropped 3; count of bases not matched to a gene: 8. The germline CDR1 and CDR2 sequences are GTSNPN and SVGIG (reference sequence). This CDR3 region has 14 residues. As DNA, the CDR3 is TGTGCCTGGGAGAAGCAGCGGGGAACAGATACGCAGTATTTT. Its protein is CAWEKQRGTDTQYF. The variable domain in full, completed from reference TRBV30 and TRBJ2-3, reads SQTIHQWPATLVQPVGSPLSLECTVEGTSNPNLYWYRQAAGRGLQLLFYSVGIGQISSEVPQNLSASRPQDRQFILSSKKLLLSDSGFYLCAWEKQRGTDTQYFGPGTRLTVL.

The chain couples TRBV11-2 to TRBJ1-1; 7 bases align to TRBD1. Germline lookup yields CDR1 SGHAT and CDR2 FQNNGV. Unmatched junction bases numbered 2, after V lost 3 bases and J lost 1 base. This CDR3 region has 14 residues. CDR3: CASSFPGGNTEAFF. CDR3 in DNA: TGTGCCAGCAGCTTCCCAGGGGGGAACACTGAAGCTTTCTTT.

The chain links TRBV10-2 to TRBJ1-1, with D uncertain. V was shortened by 0 bases and J by 4 bases, with 6 bases between the two germline ends. The CDR3 runs to 13 residues. The V gene's germline CDR1 is WSHSY and CDR2 SAAADI. Here the CDR3 reads CASSESGSTEAFF. The DNA of the CDR3 is TGCGCCAGCAGTGAGTCGGGCTCCACTGAAGCTTTCTTT.

The chain recombines TRBV9 with TRBJ2-1, with D perhaps TRBD1 or TRBD2 (5 bases each). Germline V gene lookup returns CDR1 SGDLS and CDR2 YYNGEE. V lost 0 bases and J lost 4, with 14 bases in between. The CDR3 has 16 residues. The CDR3 nucleotides read TGTGCCAGCAGCGTAGCGGGGACGACGCGTTACAATGAGCAGTTCTTC. Protein product: CASSVAGTTRYNEQFF.